Each of the 18 T cell receptor beta chains below was sequenced from the same sample in a study of STAT5B mutations in CD4+ large granular lymphocyte leukemia. Clones were read by immunoSEQ multiplex PCR, and TCRdb kept only the in-frame ones, dropping some. This table has some 40,000 clones, almost 85% appearing once. Source material: CD4+ T cells from blood buffy coats. These TCRs come from a human donor in good health.

The chain couples TRBV10-3 to TRBJ2-1, with TRBD2 matching over 14 bases. This CDR3 region has 15 residues. The trim removed 6 bases at V and 8 bases at J, leaving 6 bases unmatched. Germline V CDR1 and CDR2: ENHRY, SYGVKD. CDR3: CAIRDGLAGGDEQFF. The CDR3 region has the DNA TGTGCCATCAGGGACGGACTAGCGGGGGGTGATGAGCAGTTCTTC.

The gene calls are TRBV6-1 and TRBJ2-3; the D gene is possibly TRBD1 (5 bases). V was pared by 0 bases and J by 1 base, with 5 bases between. Germline V gene sequence: CDR1 MNHNS, CDR2 SASEGT. The CDR3 totals 14 residues. The CDR3 coding sequence is TGTGCCAGCAGTGAAGCGACAGGCACAGATACGCAGTATTTT. Amino acid sequence: CASSEATGTDTQYF.

The sample holds one count of this clone. This sequence joins TRBV9 and TRBJ1-3, with D unresolved. The CDR3 runs 16 residues. Germline V gene lookup returns CDR1 SGDLS and CDR2 YYNGEE. V lost 1 base and J 0 bases, leaving 11 bases between the germline ends. The CDR3 reads CASSVTASFSGNTIYF. The CDR3 DNA follows: TGTGCCAGCAGCGTAACAGCCTCCTTCTCTGGAAACACCATATATTTT. Combining the CDR3 with reference TRBV9 and TRBJ1-3 gives the whole variable domain DSGVTQTPKHLITATGQRVTLRCSPRSGDLSVYWYQQSLDQGLQFLIQYYNGEERAKGNILERFSAQQFPDLHSELNLSSLELGDSALYFCASSVTASFSGNTIYFGEGSWLTVV.

The chain combines TRBV4-2 with TRBJ2-7; D possibly matches TRBD1 or TRBD2 (5 bases each). Germline V CDR1 and CDR2: LGHNA, YNFKEQ. CDR3 length: 14 amino acids. V dropped 3 bases and J dropped 2 bases, with 11 bases sitting between them. In nucleotides, the CDR3 is TGTGCCAGCAGCCAGGCAGGGACCCCCTACGAGCAGTACTTC. Protein: CASSQAGTPYEQYF.

The DNA for the CDR3 is TGTGCTAGTGCCCACAGGGAGGAGGGACCTGAAGCTTTCTTT. Translated: CASAHREEGPEAFF. The chain combines TRBV12-5 with TRBJ1-1; D possibly corresponds to TRBD1 (6 bases). This CDR3 region has 14 residues. The V and J ends lost 7 bases and 6 bases respectively, with 18 bases between them. In germline, CDR1 is LGHNT, CDR2 FRNRAP.

The genes are TRBV14 and TRBJ1-6; D is unclear. The CDR3 totals 14 residues. Germline V gene sequence: CDR1 SGHDN, CDR2 FVKESK. Trimming removed 0 bases from V and 7 bases from J, with 7 bases in between. The CDR3 is CASSQDNRNSPLHF. CDR3 bases: TGTGCCAGCAGCCAAGATAACCGAAATTCACCCCTCCACTTT.

In this sample, this clone turned up once. The chain employs TRBV2 and TRBJ1-5; TRBD1 is a possible D gene (5 bases). V lost 6 bases to trimming and J lost 3 bases, with 30 bases between them. The CDR3 totals 20 residues. CDR1 and CDR2 from the germline V gene are SNHLY and FYNNEI. The DNA for the CDR3 is TGTGCCAGCAGGGGTAGCCTCCCCTCTGGATCGGCAGGGCCCAATCAGCCCCAGCATTTT. Its protein product is CASRGSLPSGSAGPNQPQHF.

This chain links TRBV5-5 with TRBJ2-2; TRBD1 matches at 11 bases. V shed 3 bases, J shed 4 bases, and the junction held 2 bases outside the gene matches. The CDR3 sequence is 15 residues long. In germline, CDR1 is SGHKS, CDR2 YYEKEE (reference sequence). The CDR3 here is CASSWDRGITGELFF. The CDR3 coding sequence is TGTGCCAGCAGCTGGGACAGGGGGATCACCGGGGAGCTGTTTTTT.

The chain employs TRBV6-5 and TRBJ2-3, with TRBD2 matching over 13 bases. Germline V gives CDR1 MNHEY, CDR2 SVGAGI. After removal of 6 bases from V and 5 bases from J, the junction contained 2 bases not matched to a gene. The CDR3 has 14 residues. CDR3 sequence reads: CASSTSGRGDTQYF. CDR3 DNA sequence: TGTGCCAGCAGCACTAGCGGGAGGGGAGATACGCAGTATTTT.

This rearrangement joins TRBV5-1 to TRBJ2-3, with D perhaps TRBD1 (5 bases). The V end lost 0 bases, the J end lost 0 bases, and 11 bases lay between the germline ends. Germline lookup yields CDR1 SGHRS and CDR2 YFSETQ. CDR3 size: 16 residues. For the CDR3, the DNA is TGCGCCAGCAGCTTGGCCGGGCAGGGCAGCACAGATACGCAGTATTTT. Translated: CASSLAGQGSTDTQYF.

The chain uses TRBV5-4 and TRBJ1-1; D not certain. Germline V lookup: CDR1 SGHNT, CDR2 YYREEE (reference sequence). The length of the CDR3 is 14 residues. V shed 0 bases and J shed 1 base, with 7 bases lying between them. CDR3 coding DNA: TGTGCCAGCAGCTTGGTACAGAAGAACACTGAAGCTTTCTTT. Its translation is CASSLVQKNTEAFF. The full variable domain, rest sourced from reference TRBV5-4 and TRBJ1-1, is ETGVTQSPTHLIKTRGQQVTLRCSSQSGHNTVSWYQQALGQGPQFIFQYYREEENGRGNFPPRFSGLQFPNYSSELNVNALELDDSALYLCASSLVQKNTEAFFGQGTRLTVV.

The CDR3 protein is CASSESGGGTEAFF. The CDR3 DNA sequence: TGTGCCAGCAGTGAAAGTGGGGGAGGGACTGAAGCTTTCTTT. V and J are TRBV6-1 and TRBJ1-1; possible D gene TRBD1, 5 bases. Germline values: CDR1 MNHNS, CDR2 SASEGT. The CDR3 consists of 14 residues. Trimming pared 2 bases from V and 5 bases from J, leaving 12 bases between.

The chain is built from TRBV28 and TRBJ2-2; tentative D call: TRBD2 (7 bases). Germline-derived CDR1 and CDR2 are MDHEN and SYDVKM. The CDR3 has 14 amino acids. V was clipped by 3 bases and J by 6 bases, with 11 bases between them. The CDR3, as DNA: TGTGCCAGCAGTTTGGGGGGGCTGCCCGGGGAGCTGTTTTTT. It codes for CASSLGGLPGELFF.

The V and J genes are TRBV10-1 and TRBJ1-2; D is ambiguous. Trimming stripped 3 bases from V and 11 bases from J, with 16 bases between. The germline gives CDR1 WNHNN, CDR2 SYGVQD (reference sequence). The CDR3 has 13 amino acids. The CDR3 nucleotides read TGCGCCAGCAGTGATTCGCAAAGAGGTGGTTACACCTTC. Encoded protein: CASSDSQRGGYTF.

In DNA form, the CDR3 reads TGTGCCAGCAGCGAGCCATGGGGTATCTCCCGCACAGATACGCAGTATTTT. It encodes CASSEPWGISRTDTQYF. The genes are TRBV5-6 and TRBJ2-3, with D unresolved. V dropped 4 bases and J dropped 1 base, with 19 bases sitting between them. Germline CDR1 is SGHDT and CDR2 is YYEEEE. The CDR3 is 17 amino acids.

The chain uses TRBV2 and TRBJ1-4, with D uncertain. The germline gives CDR1 SNHLY, CDR2 FYNNEI. Trimming shortened V by 7 bases and J by 2 bases, and 11 bases separated the two germline ends. This CDR3 contains 14 residues. The CDR3 nucleotides read TGTGCCAGCACCGGATTTTTCACTAATGAAAAACTGTTTTTT. Amino acids: CASTGFFTNEKLFF.

The CDR3 DNA sequence: TGTGCCAGCAGTCCAAGCGGGACCCACAATGAGCAGTTCTTC. As protein: CASSPSGTHNEQFF. The chain joins TRBV28 to TRBJ2-1, with 7 nucleotides matching TRBD2. The germline gives CDR1 MDHEN, CDR2 SYDVKM. The V segment lost 5 bases and the J segment 5 bases; nucleotides outside the gene matches: 6. The CDR3 totals 14 residues.

The chain combines TRBV7-6 with TRBJ2-1; unclear D gene. Germline CDR1 reads SGHVS; CDR2 reads FNYEAQ. V was pared by 1 base and J by 2 bases, with 12 bases between. CDR3 length: 16 amino acids. The CDR3 DNA follows: TGTGCCAGCAGCTTAGTGGAAGCGAGAGCCTACAATGAGCAGTTCTTC. Translated, it gives CASSLVEARAYNEQFF. The complete variable domain, with remaining parts taken from reference TRBV7-6 and TRBJ2-1, reads GAGVSQSPRYKVTKRGQDVALRCDPISGHVSLYWYRQALGQGPEFLTYFNYEAQQDKSGLPNDRFSAERPEGSISTLTIQRTEQRDSAMYRCASSLVEARAYNEQFFGPGTRLTVL.